Sequencing of this T cell receptor beta chain was carried out in a study of T cell repertoires in cytomegalovirus infection. Study summary: A matching HLA type, together with CMV infection, was signaled by public TCR beta signatures. Study outcomes and limitations: The ex vivo response showed dominance by HLA-C-restricted CMV-specific TCR beta clonotypes. Carriers of CMV plus the relevant HLA were identified by cumulative public TCR beta family frequency.

One entry per CDR3 protein results from TCRdb running MiXCR on the reads. This repertoire shows 400,000 or so distinct CDR3 sequences, roughly 18% found once; its top ten account for about 10%. This clonotype was picked up many times. The antigen is not known. This CDR3 is built from 13 residues. V gave up 5 bases and J gave up 7 bases; unmatched junction bases: 4. Per germline, CDR1 SGHVS and CDR2 FNYEAQ. V and J are TRBV7-6 and TRBJ1-5; 8 bases match TRBD1. This TCR derives from a human donor in good health (CMV status not recorded). Some clones in this sample may be carry-over from other donors' samples. Material: PBMCs. The CDR3 DNA reads TGTGCCAGCAGCAAGGACAGGGACCAGCCCCAGCATTTT. The encoded protein is CASSKDRDQPQHF.